What follows describes a single T cell receptor (beta chain). Researchers report isolating at least 7 million PBMCs per sample. The data were taken from a study of blood T cells in healthy people across ages. Primed by a sample-barcoded 5' primer and a J-beta primer mix, a second PCR proceeded for 7 to 11 cycles. TCRdb used MiXCR to reprocess the 5' RACE reads, holding one entry per CDR3 protein. The sample carries 750,000 to 1,000,000 distinct CDR3 sequences, roughly 29% recorded once. Germline CDR1 ENHRY, CDR2 SYGVKD. This CDR3 spans 15 amino acids. This sample was also put to use in a study of T cells of mothers and their children.

The source is a woman aged 40 to 49 in good health. Sequenced material: blood. The chain recombines TRBV10-3 with TRBJ2-7, with 12 bases identical to TRBD2. Gene TRBJ2-5 matches the end of the DNA better, so the J call may be wrong. The CDR3: CAISRTGTSGETQYF. The DNA for the CDR3 is TGTGCCATCAGTCGCACCGGGACTAGCGGGGAGACCCAGTACTTC.